Shown below are 29 T cell receptor beta chains from a single sample sequenced in a study of a mutant IDH1 vaccine in newly diagnosed glioma. Sequenced by immunoSEQ multiplex PCR; TCRdb stores in-frame clones only, minus some. The sample gives more than 40,000 clones, around 78% of which show up once; about 1.8% is in the top ten. The time point is: week 5, during vaccination. In the vaccine, a single dose held 300 ug of the mutant IDH1 20-mer peptide, along with topical imiquimod. These receptors are not linked to any known antigen. The source material was PBMCs, sampled from a glioma patient whose treatment included an IDH1 peptide vaccine. Source of these receptors: a woman in her thirties or forties with glioma.

In its sample, this clone was seen once. This sequence joins TRBV28 and TRBJ1-2; the D is unclear. The CDR3 runs to 13 residues. CDR1 is MDHEN, CDR2 SYDVKM, per germline. V lost 4 bases and J lost 2, with 8 bases in between. The CDR3 region is CASSYRQNYGYTF. The DNA of the CDR3 is TGTGCCAGCAGTTATCGCCAAAACTATGGCTACACCTTC.

This chain connects TRBV19 to TRBJ2-7; D possibly corresponds to TRBD2 (6 bases). The CDR3 has 12 residues. The V gene's germline CDR1 is LNHDA and CDR2 SQIVND (reference sequence). CDR3 in DNA: TGTGCTGCGGCGGGGCCCCCAGGCGAGCAGTACTTC. Translating it yields CAAAGPPGEQYF.

The chain combines TRBV4-1 with TRBJ1-1; a possible D gene is TRBD1 (5 bases). Germline assignment: CDR1 MGHRA and CDR2 YSYEKL. The length of the CDR3 is 15 residues. Trimming stripped 4 bases from V and 0 bases from J, with 12 bases between. Here the CDR3 reads CASSLRAGMNTEAFF. The CDR3 DNA reads TGCGCCAGCAGCCTTCGAGCAGGGATGAACACTGAAGCTTTCTTT.

The chain carries TRBV30 and TRBJ1-5, with D maybe TRBD1 (6 bases). CDR1 is GTSNPN, CDR2 SVGIG, per germline (reference sequence). Trimming shortened V by 2 bases and J by 0 bases, and 23 bases separated the two germline ends. This CDR3 comprises 19 residues. The CDR3 sequence: CAWSPRGLRGFFSNQPQHF. DNA of the CDR3: TGTGCCTGGAGTCCGAGGGGCCTGAGGGGGTTTTTTAGCAATCAGCCCCAGCATTTT.

The rearrangement uses TRBV4-1 and TRBJ2-5; D remains unclear. This CDR3 comprises 13 residues. V was clipped by 1 base and J by 1 base, with 4 bases between them. Looked up from germline, CDR1 is MGHRA and CDR2 is YSYEKL. The chain's CDR3 is CASSQVRQETQYF. CDR3 in DNA: TGCGCCAGCAGCCAAGTACGCCAAGAGACCCAGTACTTC.

The chain uses TRBV9 and TRBJ1-1; 8 bases are shared with TRBD1. The J segment lost 5 bases and the V segment lost 4 bases, leaving 10 bases of the junction unmatched. Germline V gene lookup returns CDR1 SGDLS and CDR2 YYNGEE. This CDR3 has 15 amino acids. CDR3 sequence (DNA): TGTGCCAGCAGCACCCGGACAGGGTTTGGAACTGAAGCTTTCTTT. It encodes CASSTRTGFGTEAFF.

This sequence joins TRBV10-3 and TRBJ2-3; D may be TRBD2 (5 bases). Germline V gives CDR1 ENHRY, CDR2 SYGVKD. The CDR3 loop spans 13 amino acids. The V gene lost 10 bases and the J gene lost 10 bases, with 21 bases spanning the gap. CDR3: CATKKDSSDPQYF. CDR3 nucleotides: TGTGCCACGAAGAAGGACTCCTCGGATCCGCAGTATTTT.

This sequence joins TRBV6-5 and TRBJ2-7; no definite D call. V lost 5 bases to trimming and J lost 2 bases, with 7 bases between them. CDR1 and CDR2 (germline): MNHEY, SVGAGI. This CDR3 has 12 residues. The CDR3 sequence: CASSATTYEQYF. DNA of the CDR3: TGTGCCAGCAGTGCTACTACCTACGAGCAGTACTTC.

This clone was picked up a small number of times. The rearrangement links TRBV19 to TRBJ1-1; D is unresolved. CDR1 is LNHDA and CDR2 is SQIVND in the germline V gene (reference sequence). V dropped 3 bases and J dropped 0 bases, with 5 bases sitting between them. The CDR3 runs 13 residues. In DNA, the CDR3 is TGTGCCAGTAGTATCAAGATGAACACTGAAGCTTTCTTT. It codes for CASSIKMNTEAFF.

This clone was seen a single time. V usage is TRBV7-9 and J usage is TRBJ2-5; D might be TRBD1 (5 bases). From germline, CDR1 is SEHNR and CDR2 FQNEAQ (reference sequence). CDR3 length: 15 amino acids. The V and J ends lost 0 bases and 4 bases respectively, with 12 bases between them. CDR3 loop: CASSLARASVETQYF. CDR3 bases: TGTGCCAGCAGCTTAGCCAGGGCTTCGGTAGAGACCCAGTACTTC.

As regards this clone: One end of the junction varies from germline; a read error may be responsible. This chain joins TRBV7-7 and TRBJ2-3; 10 nucleotides match TRBD2. Germline loops: CDR1 SSHAT, CDR2 FNYEAQ (reference sequence). The CDR3 sequence is 18 residues long. CDR3 in amino acids: CASSPLPVLAGSTDTQYF. The DNA of the CDR3 is TGTGCTAGCAGCCCCCTCCCGGTACTAGCGGGGTCCACAGATACGCAGTATTTT. The whole variable domain, remainder taken from reference TRBV7-7 and TRBJ2-3, is GAGVSQSPRYKVTKRGQDVTLRCDPISSHATLYWYQQALGQGPEFLTYFNYEAQPDKSGLPSDRFSAERPEGSISTLTIQRTEQRDSAMYRCASSPLPVLAGSTDTQYFGPGTRLTVL.

The J gene is TRBJ2-7, the V gene TRBV5-5; no clear D gene. Germline V CDR1 and CDR2: SGHKS, YYEKEE (reference sequence). There are 14 residues in the CDR3. Trimming took off 1 base at V and 6 bases at J, with 14 bases between the two ends. In DNA form, the CDR3 reads TGTGCCAGCAGCTTGTCAAGCGCCCTAAGCGAGCAGTACTTC. Amino acids: CASSLSSALSEQYF.

The chain joins TRBV5-1 to TRBJ2-3; D perhaps matches TRBD2 (6 bases). Germline-derived CDR1 and CDR2 are SGHRS and YFSETQ. Between the trimmed V and J ends, which lost 4 bases and 6 bases, there was a span of 15 bases. The CDR3 extends over 14 amino acids. CDR3 in amino acids: CASSRDWGGDTQYF. The CDR3 DNA sequence: TGCGCCAGCAGCCGGGACTGGGGCGGGGATACGCAGTATTTT.

The V call is TRBV6-1, the J call TRBJ1-1, with D possibly matching TRBD1 (5 bases). V was pared by 7 bases and J by 3 bases, with 15 bases between. Germline V lookup: CDR1 MNHNS, CDR2 SASEGT. The CDR3 has 14 amino acids. The CDR3 loop is CASNIQAGYTEAFF. For the CDR3, the DNA is TGTGCCAGCAATATACAGGCCGGGTACACTGAAGCTTTCTTT.

V gene TRBV10-3 combines with J gene TRBJ2-3, with D perhaps matching TRBD1 (6 bases). The V and J ends lost 0 bases and 0 bases respectively, with 10 bases between them. CDR3 length: 16 residues. In germline, CDR1 is ENHRY, CDR2 SYGVKD. Here the CDR3 DNA reads TGTGCCATCAGTGAGTCCTCCAGGGGAAGCACAGATACGCAGTATTTT. Protein product: CAISESSRGSTDTQYF.

The rearrangement links TRBV4-1 to TRBJ2-3, with 11 bases lining up with TRBD2. The junction had 18 bases not matched to a gene; V was cut back by 8 bases and J by 2 bases. CDR1 and CDR2 (germline): MGHRA, YSYEKL. The CDR3 contains 19 residues. The CDR3 protein is CASLQERATSGISTDTQYF. CDR3 coding DNA: TGCGCCAGCCTCCAAGAAAGGGCGACTAGCGGGATTTCCACAGATACGCAGTATTTT.

The chain couples TRBV2 to TRBJ1-2; tentatively, D is TRBD1 (6 bases). CDR1 SNHLY and CDR2 FYNNEI come from the germline V gene. The V end lost 4 bases, the J end lost 7 bases, and 13 bases lay between the germline ends. CDR3 length: 13 residues. Here the CDR3 reads CASSVGGVGGYTF. The CDR3 DNA sequence: TGTGCCAGCAGTGTAGGGGGGGTTGGTGGCTACACCTTC.

This clone has more than one count but fewer than ten. The chain recombines TRBV27 with TRBJ1-1; 9 bases agree with TRBD1. The CDR3 sequence is 17 residues long. Germline trimming cut 4 bases from V and 0 bases from J; bases unmatched to any gene: 9. The germline gives CDR1 MNHEY, CDR2 SMNVEV (reference sequence). The CDR3 spells CASSSLGQGGMNTEAFF. In nucleotides, the CDR3 is TGTGCCAGCAGTTCCCTGGGACAGGGTGGCATGAACACTGAAGCTTTCTTT.

J is TRBJ2-5 and V is TRBV9, with 11 bases fitting TRBD2. Germline CDR1 reads SGDLS; CDR2 reads YYNGEE. The CDR3 consists of 15 residues. The V and J ends lost 4 bases and 5 bases, in that order; junction bases with no gene match: 7. CDR3 amino acids: CASSFSGGAKETQYF. The CDR3 DNA is TGTGCCAGCAGCTTTAGCGGGGGGGCGAAGGAGACCCAGTACTTC.

The rearrangement uses TRBV7-9 and TRBJ2-5, with 11 bases identical to TRBD1. From germline, CDR1 is SEHNR and CDR2 FQNEAQ (reference sequence). The trim removed 5 bases at V and 5 bases at J, leaving 7 bases unmatched. This CDR3 is 15 amino acids long. In DNA, the CDR3 is TGTGCCAGCAGCCCAACGGACAGGGGGCGGGAGACCCAGTACTTC. It encodes CASSPTDRGRETQYF.

The chain employs TRBV6-5 and TRBJ2-1; D remains unclear. There are 11 residues in the CDR3. Trimming cost V 8 bases and J 6 bases, with 8 bases left between them. Germline values: CDR1 MNHEY, CDR2 SVGAGI. The CDR3 protein is CASVNLNEQFF. CDR3 bases: TGTGCCAGCGTAAACCTCAATGAGCAGTTCTTC.

This chain uses TRBV7-9 with TRBJ2-1; D tentatively reads TRBD1 or TRBD2 (5 bases each). The CDR3 loop spans 13 amino acids. The germline CDR1 and CDR2 sequences are SEHNR and FQNEAQ (reference sequence). Trimming pared 8 bases from V and 0 bases from J, leaving 8 bases between. The CDR3 DNA reads as TGTGCCAGCGGGGGTAGCTCCTACAATGAGCAGTTCTTC. Translating gives CASGGSSYNEQFF.

J is TRBJ2-7 and V is TRBV14; no clear D. The CDR3 runs 13 residues. Germline CDR1 reads SGHDN; CDR2 reads FVKESK. V was clipped by 1 base and J by 4 bases, with 8 bases between them. The CDR3 nucleotides read TGTGCCAGCAGCCAAGTTGATCGATACGAGCAGTACTTC. It codes for CASSQVDRYEQYF. Together with reference TRBV14 and TRBJ2-7, the CDR3 gives the full variable domain: EAGVTQFPSHSVIEKGQTVTLRCDPISGHDNLYWYRRVMGKEIKFLLHFVKESKQDESGMPNNRFLAERTGGTYSTLKVQPAELEDSGVYFCASSQVDRYEQYFGPGTRLTVT.

Notes on this clone: The junction shows a germline mismatch at one end, possibly a read error. The rearrangement links TRBV6-1 to TRBJ2-7; perhaps TRBD1 as D (6 bases). This CDR3 has 13 amino acids. The V gene's germline CDR1 is MNHNS and CDR2 SASEGT. The CDR3 loop reads CASSDLPQGPSDF. The DNA of the CDR3 is TGTGCCAGCAGTGACCTCCCACAGGGCCCCAGTGATTTC.

The gene calls are TRBV6-1 and TRBJ1-1; 7 nucleotides line up with TRBD1. The V segment lost 7 bases and the J segment 2 bases; nucleotides outside the gene matches: 4. The CDR3 is 13 amino acids. Germline V gene data show CDR1 as MNHNS and CDR2 as SASEGT. CDR3 coding DNA: TGTGCCAGCAAGACAGGGATAAACACTGAAGCTTTCTTT. Translating gives CASKTGINTEAFF.

The chain uses TRBV5-4 and TRBJ2-1; perhaps D is TRBD1 or TRBD2 (7 bases each). Germline CDR1 reads SGHNT; CDR2 reads YYREEE (reference sequence). V lost 0 bases and J 4 bases, leaving 11 bases between the germline ends. CDR3 length: 15 amino acids. Here the CDR3 DNA reads TGTGCCAGCAGCTTGGCAGGGGGGGTTTACAATGAGCAGTTCTTC. Its protein is CASSLAGGVYNEQFF.

Only a few counts were recorded for this clone. The chain carries TRBV25-1 and TRBJ2-5; D gene uncertain. The V end was cut by 5 bases, the J end by 5 bases, with 12 bases between. The germline V gene encodes CDR1 MGHDK and CDR2 SYGVNS. CDR3 length: 13 amino acids. This CDR3 is CASSNIELETQYF. The CDR3 region has the DNA TGTGCCAGCAGTAACATAGAACTCGAGACCCAGTACTTC.

The V and J genes are TRBV25-1 and TRBJ2-3; D perhaps matches TRBD2 (6 bases). Trimming pared 2 bases from V and 11 bases from J, leaving 8 bases between. The germline CDR1 and CDR2 sequences are MGHDK and SYGVNS. CDR3 length: 11 amino acids. CDR3 loop: CASSELEGQYF. The CDR3 DNA is TGTGCCAGCAGTGAACTGGAGGGGCAGTATTTT.

V usage is TRBV5-1 and J usage is TRBJ2-2; D may be TRBD2 (7 bases). Trimming stripped 4 bases from V and 1 base from J, with 11 bases between. The CDR3 is 15 amino acids. Germline assignment: CDR1 SGHRS and CDR2 YFSETQ. CDR3 nucleotide sequence: TGCGCCAGCAGCCGGGGGGCCCTGAACACCGGGGAGCTGTTTTTT. Amino acid sequence: CASSRGALNTGELFF.